This T cell receptor (beta chain) was found in a study of blood T cell repertoires in COVID-19. Measured with immunoSEQ multiplex PCR; TCRdb has only the in-frame clones, and not every one. This table has over 70,000 clones, roughly 91% appearing once. Material for sequencing was peripheral blood. The receptor was isolated from a man between 18 and 35 years old with COVID-19, enrolled during active disease.

This chain's CDR3 is CASTQLSETEAFF. DNA of the CDR3: TGTGCCAGCACCCAACTGAGTGAGACTGAAGCTTTCTTT. The chain employs TRBV12-3 or TRBV12-4 and TRBJ1-1; D gene ambiguous. Trimming cost V 7 bases and J 5 bases, with 14 bases left between them. CDR3 size: 13 residues.